A single sample gave rise to the 10 T cell receptor beta chains below, sequenced in a study of T cells in women clearing cervical HPV infection (dated by TCRdb to the late 2010s). The protocol used for the library was the immunoSEQ multiplex PCR assay. TCRdb provides this immuneACCESS table in a form limited to in-frame rearrangements. Some clones are lacking; in checked studies, under half of them reflect an unresolved V gene, and why the rest are absent is not known. The sample's table covers more than 9,500 clones. Roughly a tenth of the sample is held by the ten biggest clonotypes. The specimen sequenced was blood buffy coat. All receptors come from a woman between 18 and 69 years old with a cervical HPV16 infection that either progressed to CIN3+ or cleared (not recorded which).

Concerning this clone: Other DNA sequences in the sample encode the same CDR3. The sequenced CDR3 bases are TGTGCCTGGAGCCACGGACAGGATAATTCACCG. As protein: CAWSHGQDNSP. The whole CDR3 sequence is CAWSHGQDNSPLFF. The chain carries TRBV30 and TRBJ2-2; 7 bases match TRBD1. The read ends 3 residues before the CDR3 terminus; that terminus is restored from the germline J gene. Germline lookup yields CDR1 GTSNPN and CDR2 SVGIG (reference sequence). CDR3 length: 14 residues.

As concerns this clone: With the read ending 3 residues before the CDR3 end, the germline J gene is used to fill in that end. The chain employs TRBV7-6 and TRBJ2-1; D possibly corresponds to TRBD1 (6 bases). The CDR3 consists of 15 residues. V lost 1 base, J lost 0 bases, and 7 bases lay in between. In germline, CDR1 is SGHVS, CDR2 FNYEAQ. CDR3 loop: CASSLVGASYNEQFF. The sequenced CDR3 bases are TGTGCCAGCAGCTTAGTGGGGGCCTCCTACAATGAG.

In terms of frequency, this clone is medium-sized. The read is 3 residues too short to cover the CDR3 end, so that end is filled in from the germline J gene. This chain joins TRBV14 and TRBJ2-3; TRBD1 agrees at 7 bases. The V gene's germline CDR1 is SGHDN and CDR2 FVKESK. V was pared by 4 bases and J by 1 base, with 11 bases of the junction left unmatched. The CDR3 totals 17 residues. The CDR3 region is CASSLIIGQERTDTQYF. CDR3 DNA, as far as it was read: TGTGCCAGCAGCCTAATAATCGGACAGGAACGCACAGATACG.

Comments on this clone: The read falls 3 residues short of the CDR3 end, and the missing part is taken from the germline J gene. The V and J genes are TRBV7-9 and TRBJ2-6; no firm D call. Germline values: CDR1 SEHNR, CDR2 FQNEAQ (reference sequence). V lost 1 base and J 4 bases, leaving 5 bases between the germline ends. This CDR3 is built from 14 residues. The sequenced CDR3 bases are TGTGCCAGCAGCTTAGTCTCCGGGGCCAACGTC. Translated: CASSLVSGANV. Given in full, the CDR3 is CASSLVSGANVLTF.

A word on this clone: The missing CDR3 end, 3 residues past where the read stops, is filled in from the germline J gene. The chain has TRBV6-2 or TRBV6-3 and TRBJ2-1; the match to TRBD2 covers 8 bases. The junction had 7 bases not matched to a gene; V was cut back by 5 bases and J by 4 bases. Germline V gene sequence: CDR1 MNHEY, CDR2 SVGEGT. This CDR3 region has 15 residues. The sequenced part of the CDR3 DNA is TGTGCCAGCAGTCCTGGGCTAGCGGGTTACAATGAG. As protein: CASSPGLAGYNE. The entire CDR3 protein reads CASSPGLAGYNEQFF.

A word on this clone: Read sequence stops 3 residues before the CDR3 end, and the germline J gene provides the missing end. The chain links TRBV5-5 to TRBJ1-4, with TRBD1 matching over 9 bases. Germline lookup yields CDR1 SGHKS and CDR2 YYEKEE (reference sequence). This CDR3 has 15 amino acids. V was clipped by 0 bases and J by 8 bases; unmatched bases: 5. CDR3 bases read: TGTGCCAGCAGCTTGGGGACAGGGGAGGGAGAAAAA. It specifies CASSLGTGEGEK. The entire CDR3 protein reads CASSLGTGEGEKLFF.

Comments on this clone: The sequence runs out 3 residues before the end of the CDR3; the remainder is reconstructed from the germline J gene. The chain is built from TRBV20-1 and TRBJ2-5, with TRBD2 as a possible D gene (6 bases). V was shortened by 6 bases and J by 3 bases, with 14 bases between the two germline ends. CDR3 length: 13 amino acids. Germline loops: CDR1 DFQATT, CDR2 SNEGSKA (reference sequence). Partial CDR3 DNA: TGCAGTGCCCAATGGAGGGGAGAAGAGACC. It yields the protein CSAQWRGEET. The CDR3, in full, reads CSAQWRGEETQYF.

Concerning this clone itself: The DNA ends 3 residues before the CDR3 does, and the rest of the CDR3 is filled in from the germline J gene. The chain combines TRBV14 with TRBJ1-1; D possibly corresponds to TRBD1 (6 bases). The germline CDR1 and CDR2 sequences are SGHDN and FVKESK. This CDR3 has 14 residues. The covered CDR3 bases are TGTGCCAGCAGCCAAGTTGAAAGGGGGTTTGGG. This codes for CASSQVERGFG. The entire CDR3 is CASSQVERGFGAFF. Filled out from reference TRBV14 and TRBJ1-1, the complete variable domain reads EAGVTQFPSHSVIEKGQTVTLRCDPISGHDNLYWYRRVMGKEIKFLLHFVKESKQDESGMPNNRFLAERTGGTYSTLKVQPAELEDSGVYFCASSQVERGFGAFFGQGTRLTVV.

To note about this clone: The CDR3 end is not reached by the read, which stops 3 residues before it; the germline J gene fills it in. The V gene is TRBV7-7, the J gene TRBJ2-3; no reliable D call. The V gene's germline CDR1 is SSHAT and CDR2 FNYEAQ (reference sequence). The CDR3 sequence is 15 residues long. V gave up 1 base and J gave up 0 bases, with 8 bases separating them. The chain's CDR3 is CASSLGLDSTDTQYF. The DNA read from the CDR3 is TGTGCCAGCAGCTTAGGGTTAGATAGCACAGATACG.

About this clone: The read terminates 3 residues before the CDR3 end, so the remaining end is supplied by the germline J gene. The gene calls are TRBV5-1 and TRBJ1-4; D not certain. The length of the CDR3 is 17 residues. Germline CDR1 is SGHRS and CDR2 is YFSETQ. V was clipped by 4 bases and J by 5 bases, with 21 bases between them. The DNA read from the CDR3 is TGCGCCAGCAGCCCCTCTGTGCAGGAATCTCGAAATGAAAAA. The encoded protein is CASSPSVQESRNEK. The whole CDR3 reads CASSPSVQESRNEKLFF.